This T cell receptor beta chain came from a study of T cell repertoires in cytomegalovirus infection. Study summary: The public TCR beta signatures pointed to both CMV infection and matching HLA type.

TCRdb re-derived calls from the reads in MiXCR, one entry per CDR3 protein. Altogether some 440,000 distinct CDR3 sequences are present, 25% to 40% being singletons, with the ten largest covering about an eighth. About this clonotype: The antigen is unknown.

Study-level results: CMV-specific HLA-C-restricted TCR beta clonotypes dominated the ex vivo response. Summed public TCR beta family frequency identified CMV carriers bearing the relevant HLA.

Germline CDR1 is SGHKS and CDR2 is YYEKEE (reference sequence). V dropped 4 bases and J dropped 4; count of bases not matched to a gene: 10. This CDR3 is built from 16 residues. Sequencing was done on a sample of PBMCs. The rearrangement uses TRBV5-5 and TRBJ2-7; TRBD2 matches at 11 bases. The receptor was isolated from a human donor in good health (CMV status not recorded). Some clones in this sample may be carry-over from other donors' samples. The CDR3: CASSETLAGATYEQYF. The DNA of the CDR3 is TGTGCCAGCAGCGAGACACTAGCGGGGGCGACATACGAGCAGTACTTC.